The rows below give T cell receptor beta chains drawn from one sample of a study of blood T cell repertoires in COVID-19. The protocol was immunoSEQ multiplex PCR, while the TCRdb copy is restricted to in-frame clones and leaves out a portion. The repertoire consists of roughly 120,000 clones, with roughly 90% occurring once and the leading ten covering about 3.5%. The specimen was peripheral blood. These TCRs come from a man aged 45-60 years with active COVID-19. The CDR3 runs from the conserved cysteine through the conserved F or W. D genes are given only for firm matches. Clone size is given for some rows only: seen once, a few or many times, or a class if the clone is expanded.

D gene	J gene	V gene	clone size	CDR3 protein	CDR3 DNA
TRBD1	TRBJ2-2	TRBV15	NA	CATSRRTGNTGELFF	TGTGCCACCAGCAGACGGACAGGGAACACCGGGGAGCTGTTTTTT
TRBD2	TRBJ2-7	TRBV5-4	NA	CASSGGLAGGSYEQYF	TGTGCCAGCAGCGGGGGACTAGCGGGGGGTTCCTACGAGCAGTACTTC
NA	TRBJ1-6	TRBV5-1	once	CASSLDRVGSPLHF	TGCGCCAGCAGCTTGGACAGGGTCGGCTCACCCCTCCACTTT
NA	TRBJ1-4	TRBV7-8	NA	CASGRGSEKLFF	TGTGCCAGCGGGAGGGGTAGTGAAAAACTGTTTTTT
TRBD2	TRBJ2-1	TRBV29-1	NA	CSVEGTSGRAEYEQFF	TGCAGCGTTGAAGGTACTAGCGGGAGGGCGGAGTATGAGCAGTTCTTC
TRBD2	TRBJ2-1	TRBV27	NA	CASSLYWTSGLSNEQFF	TGTGCCAGCAGTCTCTATTGGACTAGCGGCTTAAGTAATGAGCAGTTCTTC
NA	TRBJ1-1	TRBV5-1	NA	CASRREVGTEAFF	TGCGCCAGCAGACGAGAGGTGGGCACTGAAGCTTTCTTT
TRBD1	TRBJ2-7	TRBV6-6	NA	CASRNGDRISYEQYF	TGTGCCAGCAGAAACGGGGACAGGATCTCCTACGAGCAGTACTTC
TRBD2	TRBJ2-3	TRBV3-1/TRBV3-2	NA	CASSQGIPTSGSPQHVTDTQYF	TGTGCCAGCAGCCAGGGGATCCCGACTAGCGGGAGCCCCCAGCACGTCACAGATACGCAGTATTTT
NA	TRBJ2-7	TRBV11-1	NA	CASSLEVATGYEQYF	TGTGCCAGCAGCTTAGAGGTGGCGACAGGCTACGAGCAGTACTTC
TRBD1	TRBJ2-1	TRBV7-2	NA	CASSDDGQGAFYEQFF	TGTGCCAGCAGCGATGATGGGCAGGGGGCTTTCTATGAGCAGTTCTTC
NA	TRBJ1-1	TRBV12-3/TRBV12-4	NA	CASTRLLGTEAFF	TGTGCCAGCACCCGACTTCTTGGCACTGAAGCTTTCTTT
TRBD1	TRBJ1-4	TRBV5-1	NA	CASSSGPQGADEKLFF	TGCGCCAGCAGCTCGGGCCCTCAGGGGGCGGATGAAAAACTGTTTTTT
TRBD1	TRBJ2-7	TRBV2	NA	CARGGTGINEQYF	TGTGCCAGGGGCGGGACAGGGATCAACGAGCAGTACTTC
TRBD1	TRBJ1-2	TRBV4-1	NA	CASSHPGQLNYGYTF	TGCGCCAGCAGCCACCCGGGACAGCTGAACTATGGCTACACCTTC
NA	TRBJ1-5	TRBV7-3	NA	CAISSIQPQHF	TGTGCCATTTCTTCTATTCAGCCCCAGCATTTT
NA	TRBJ2-6	TRBV19	NA	CASSIDSSGANVLTF	TGTGCCAGTAGTATAGACAGCTCTGGGGCCAACGTCCTGACTTTC
TRBD2	TRBJ2-4	TRBV6-6	NA	CASSPSGENIQYF	TGTGCCAGCAGTCCCAGCGGGGAGAACATTCAGTACTTC
TRBD1	TRBJ1-2	TRBV27	NA	CASSLIGTALTGYTF	TGTGCCAGCAGTTTAATCGGGACAGCCCTGACTGGCTACACCTTC
NA	TRBJ1-1	TRBV9	NA	CASSVELPVIRRTEAFF	TGTGCCAGCAGCGTAGAGCTCCCGGTTATCCGGAGGACTGAAGCTTTCTTT
TRBD1	TRBJ1-3	TRBV7-8	NA	CASSLTDRARNTIYF	TGTGCCAGCAGCCTGACGGACAGGGCACGAAACACCATATATTTT
TRBD1	TRBJ1-2	TRBV29-1	few	CSVTGGGYTF	TGCAGCGTCACAGGGGGAGGCTACACCTTC
TRBD2	TRBJ2-1	TRBV24-1	NA	CATSDAGLAGRPYNEQFF	TGTGCCACCAGTGATGCGGGACTAGCGGGGCGACCCTACAATGAGCAGTTCTTC
TRBD2	TRBJ2-3	TRBV2	NA	CASSRTSVTDTQYF	TGTGCCAGCAGTAGGACTAGCGTCACAGATACGCAGTATTTT
TRBD1	TRBJ1-5	TRBV6-5	NA	CASRMGQGNQPQHF	TGTGCCAGCAGGATGGGACAGGGTAATCAGCCCCAGCATTTT
NA	TRBJ1-3	TRBV9	NA	CASSVGGVPGNTIYF	TGTGCCAGCAGCGTAGGGGGGGTGCCTGGAAACACCATATATTTT
TRBD1	TRBJ1-3	TRBV2	NA	CASRTGTADTIYF	TGTGCCAGCAGGACCGGGACAGCAGACACCATATATTTT
NA	TRBJ1-1	TRBV7-9	NA	CASSPLTTGAEAFF	TGTGCCAGCAGCCCCCTGACCACAGGTGCTGAAGCTTTCTTT
NA	TRBJ1-4	TRBV18	NA	CASSPRQGGSNEKLFF	TGTGCCAGCTCACCAAGGCAGGGCGGCTCTAATGAAAAACTGTTTTTT
NA	TRBJ1-1	TRBV5-1	NA	CASSENTGSTEAFF	TGCGCCAGCAGCGAAAATACAGGGAGCACTGAAGCTTTCTTT
TRBD1	TRBJ1-5	TRBV18	NA	CASSQGQGYNQPQHF	TGTGCCAGCTCCCAAGGACAGGGGTACAATCAGCCCCAGCATTTT
TRBD1	TRBJ1-1	TRBV30	few	CAWVGTGKTEAFF	TGTGCCTGGGTCGGGACAGGGAAAACTGAAGCTTTCTTT
TRBD1	TRBJ2-7	TRBV4-1	NA	CASSPLGTGGREQYF	TGCGCCAGCAGCCCGTTGGGGACAGGGGGCCGCGAGCAGTACTTC
NA	TRBJ1-3	TRBV7-9	NA	CASSPNRASGNTIYF	TGTGCCAGCAGCCCAAACAGGGCATCTGGAAACACCATATATTTT
TRBD2	TRBJ2-2	TRBV5-1	NA	CASSPQERGGSGELFF	TGCGCCAGCAGCCCACAGGAGCGGGGGGGATCCGGGGAGCTGTTTTTT
TRBD2	TRBJ2-1	TRBV11-3	NA	CASSVLAGYNEQFF	TGTGCCAGCAGCGTACTAGCGGGATACAATGAGCAGTTCTTC
NA	TRBJ2-3	TRBV5-4	NA	CASSLALGRGGADTQYF	TGTGCCAGCAGCTTGGCGTTAGGCAGGGGAGGGGCAGATACGCAGTATTTT
TRBD2	TRBJ2-1	TRBV19	NA	CASSTRTSGRRDEQFF	TGTGCCAGTAGTACCCGGACTAGCGGGAGACGGGATGAGCAGTTCTTC
TRBD2	TRBJ2-5	TRBV5-4	NA	CASSLYLAGGETQYF	TGTGCCAGCAGCTTATATCTAGCGGGGGGAGAGACCCAGTACTTC
TRBD1	TRBJ2-5	TRBV6-5	NA	CASDPRGRQETQYF	TGTGCCAGCGACCCCAGGGGGAGACAAGAGACCCAGTACTTC
TRBD1	TRBJ1-2	TRBV27	NA	CASSPRTGEGGYTF	TGTGCCAGCAGTCCTCGGACAGGGGAGGGTGGCTACACCTTC
TRBD2	TRBJ2-1	TRBV27	NA	CASSLGTSGKNEQFF	TGTGCCAGCAGTCTGGGGACTAGCGGGAAGAATGAGCAGTTCTTC
NA	TRBJ2-1	TRBV9	NA	CASSASTGGDEQFF	TGTGCCAGCAGCGCAAGTACAGGGGGGGATGAGCAGTTCTTC
TRBD2	TRBJ2-3	TRBV11-3	NA	CASSSRPLAGTDTQYF	TGTGCCAGCAGCTCACGTCCGCTAGCGGGCACAGATACGCAGTATTTT
NA	TRBJ2-1	TRBV6-2/TRBV6-3	NA	CASSYSPGGAAHGGTNEQFF	TGTGCCAGCAGTTACTCCCCTGGTGGTGCAGCCCACGGGGGTACAAATGAGCAGTTCTTC
TRBD2	TRBJ2-3	TRBV7-2	once	CASSSGGRLSDTQYF	TGTGCCAGCAGCTCTGGCGGGAGGTTGTCAGATACGCAGTATTTT
TRBD1	TRBJ2-3	TRBV5-1	NA	CASSLDRGQIDTQYF	TGCGCCAGCAGCTTGGACAGGGGGCAAATAGATACGCAGTATTTT
TRBD2	TRBJ2-3	TRBV7-2	NA	CASSLVKSGGAPDTQYF	TGTGCCAGCAGCTTAGTAAAAAGCGGGGGGGCACCAGATACGCAGTATTTT
NA	TRBJ2-3	TRBV5-8	NA	CASSLSGRIVTDTQYF	TGTGCCAGCAGCTTGTCAGGCCGTATAGTGACAGATACGCAGTATTTT
TRBD1	TRBJ2-3	TRBV27	once	CASSSHRDRGADTQYF	TGTGCCAGCAGTTCCCACCGGGACAGGGGTGCAGATACGCAGTATTTT